The rows below give T cell receptor beta chains drawn from one sample of a study of shared clonotypes between healthy human individuals. The table came from immunoSEQ multiplex PCR; TCRdb's copy has only in-frame clones and leaves some out. The sample contains about 2.5 million clones, less than 95% of which appear only once. Sequencing was carried out using naive CD4+ T cells from PBMCs. Receptors originate from a man between 18 and 29 years old in good health. Some clones in this sample may be carry-over from other donors' samples. Both conserved end residues are part of each CDR3. D genes are given only for firm matches. Clone size is not always given. Where it is, it says once, few, many or a class for expanded clones.

d_gene: NA
abundance: NA
j_gene: TRBJ1-4
v_gene: TRBV29-1
CDR3aa: CSVRRGSQGATNEKLFF
CDR3nt: TGCAGCGTCAGAAGAGGTTCGCAAGGTGCAACTAATGAAAAACTGTTTTTT

d_gene: TRBD1
abundance: few
j_gene: TRBJ1-3
v_gene: TRBV5-1
CDR3aa: CASSFQGVSSGNTIYF
CDR3nt: TGCGCCAGCAGCTTTCAGGGGGTCTCCTCTGGAAACACCATATATTTT

d_gene: NA
abundance: NA
j_gene: TRBJ2-3
v_gene: TRBV10-1
CDR3aa: CASSARTGRPAGDTQYF
CDR3nt: TGCGCCAGCAGTGCTAGGACAGGCCGGCCGGCGGGGGATACGCAGTATTTT

d_gene: NA
abundance: NA
j_gene: TRBJ2-7
v_gene: TRBV30
CDR3aa: CAWSVVGDTYEQYF
CDR3nt: TGTGCCTGGAGTGTAGTGGGAGACACCTACGAGCAGTACTTC

d_gene: NA
abundance: NA
j_gene: TRBJ2-2
v_gene: TRBV29-1
CDR3aa: CSVQLRAAGNTGELFF
CDR3nt: TGCAGCGTCCAACTTCGGGCCGCGGGGAACACCGGGGAGCTGTTTTTT

d_gene: TRBD1
abundance: NA
j_gene: TRBJ2-1
v_gene: TRBV28
CDR3aa: CASTSTGGYYNEQFF
CDR3nt: TGTGCCAGCACCTCGACAGGGGGATACTACAATGAGCAGTTCTTC

d_gene: TRBD2
abundance: NA
j_gene: TRBJ2-5
v_gene: TRBV27
CDR3aa: CASSLLPGLAGGQETQYF
CDR3nt: TGTGCCAGCAGTTTACTCCCCGGACTAGCGGGCGGGCAAGAGACCCAGTACTTC

d_gene: TRBD1
abundance: NA
j_gene: TRBJ2-7
v_gene: TRBV19
CDR3aa: CASSTVGQGYAYEQYF
CDR3nt: TGTGCCAGTAGTACCGTCGGACAGGGCTACGCCTACGAGCAGTACTTC

d_gene: TRBD1
abundance: NA
j_gene: TRBJ2-3
v_gene: TRBV2
CDR3aa: CAGNRGIADTQYF
CDR3nt: TGTGCCGGTAACAGGGGAATAGCAGATACGCAGTATTTT

d_gene: TRBD2
abundance: few
j_gene: TRBJ2-1
v_gene: TRBV5-1
CDR3aa: CASSRSGSSYNEQFF
CDR3nt: TGCGCCAGCAGCCGGAGCGGGAGCTCCTACAATGAGCAGTTCTTC

d_gene: NA
abundance: NA
j_gene: TRBJ2-7
v_gene: TRBV29-1
CDR3aa: CSVDSGREQYF
CDR3nt: TGCAGCGTTGATAGTGGTCGCGAGCAGTACTTC

d_gene: NA
abundance: NA
j_gene: TRBJ2-7
v_gene: TRBV12-2
CDR3aa: CASRLARADYEQYF
CDR3nt: TGTGCAAGTCGCTTAGCGAGGGCGGACTACGAGCAGTACTTC

d_gene: NA
abundance: NA
j_gene: TRBJ2-7
v_gene: TRBV6-5
CDR3aa: CASSYSRGPYEQYF
CDR3nt: TGTGCCAGCAGTTACTCGAGAGGACCCTACGAGCAGTACTTC

d_gene: NA
abundance: NA
j_gene: TRBJ2-3
v_gene: TRBV5-1
CDR3aa: CASSNLRVTDTQYF
CDR3nt: TGCGCCAGCAGCAATTTGAGGGTCACAGATACGCAGTATTTT

d_gene: NA
abundance: once
j_gene: TRBJ1-4
v_gene: TRBV6-6
CDR3aa: CASSYSILEKLFF
CDR3nt: TGTGCCAGCAGTTACTCGATATTAGAAAAACTGTTTTTT

d_gene: TRBD2
abundance: NA
j_gene: TRBJ2-1
v_gene: TRBV5-1
CDR3aa: CASSPGPSGVSSYNEQFF
CDR3nt: TGCGCCAGCAGCCCTGGGCCTAGCGGAGTCTCCTCCTACAATGAGCAGTTCTTC

d_gene: NA
abundance: NA
j_gene: TRBJ1-1
v_gene: TRBV19
CDR3aa: CASSPFGTLNTEAFF
CDR3nt: TGTGCCAGTAGCCCATTTGGGACCTTGAACACTGAAGCTTTCTTT

d_gene: NA
abundance: NA
j_gene: TRBJ1-1
v_gene: TRBV5-4
CDR3aa: CASSWGGGNTEAFF
CDR3nt: TGTGCCAGCAGCTGGGGAGGAGGGAACACTGAAGCTTTCTTT

d_gene: NA
abundance: NA
j_gene: TRBJ2-7
v_gene: TRBV7-2
CDR3aa: CASSLDYPYEQYF
CDR3nt: TGTGCCAGCAGCTTAGATTACCCGTACGAGCAGTACTTC

d_gene: TRBD2
abundance: NA
j_gene: TRBJ2-1
v_gene: TRBV28
CDR3aa: CASPPSGRAPSNEQFF
CDR3nt: TGTGCCAGCCCCCCTAGCGGGAGGGCCCCTTCCAATGAGCAGTTCTTC

d_gene: TRBD1
abundance: NA
j_gene: TRBJ2-7
v_gene: TRBV6-1
CDR3aa: CASSEGTGNSYEQYF
CDR3nt: TGTGCCAGCAGTGAAGGGACAGGGAATAGCTACGAGCAGTACTTC

d_gene: NA
abundance: NA
j_gene: TRBJ2-5
v_gene: TRBV10-3
CDR3aa: CAISDGTIVETQYF
CDR3nt: TGTGCCATCAGTGATGGAACCATTGTGGAGACCCAGTACTTC

d_gene: NA
abundance: NA
j_gene: TRBJ2-5
v_gene: TRBV5-1
CDR3aa: CASSLGPEQVQTQYF
CDR3nt: TGCGCCAGCAGCTTAGGTCCTGAGCAGGTCCAGACCCAGTACTTC

d_gene: TRBD2
abundance: NA
j_gene: TRBJ2-7
v_gene: TRBV6-6
CDR3aa: CASNRLAGDVEQYF
CDR3nt: TGTGCCAGCAATCGACTAGCGGGAGACGTCGAGCAGTACTTC

d_gene: TRBD1
abundance: NA
j_gene: TRBJ2-5
v_gene: TRBV5-4
CDR3aa: CASSLATGGTETQYF
CDR3nt: TGTGCCAGCAGCTTGGCAACAGGGGGCACGGAGACCCAGTACTTC

d_gene: NA
abundance: NA
j_gene: TRBJ2-7
v_gene: TRBV7-2
CDR3aa: CASSLEGADEQYF
CDR3nt: TGTGCCAGCAGCTTAGAGGGAGCCGACGAGCAGTACTTC

d_gene: NA
abundance: NA
j_gene: TRBJ1-5
v_gene: TRBV27
CDR3aa: CASGLQPPLQGSNQPQHF
CDR3nt: TGTGCCAGTGGCCTCCAACCACCGTTGCAGGGATCGAATCAGCCCCAGCATTTT

d_gene: NA
abundance: NA
j_gene: TRBJ1-5
v_gene: TRBV28
CDR3aa: CASTPFGGEYSNQPQHF
CDR3nt: TGTGCCAGCACTCCTTTTGGGGGAGAATATAGCAATCAGCCCCAGCATTTT

d_gene: NA
abundance: few
j_gene: TRBJ1-3
v_gene: TRBV29-1
CDR3aa: CSVEAQAGNTIYF
CDR3nt: TGCAGCGTTGAGGCTCAGGCTGGAAACACCATATATTTT

d_gene: NA
abundance: NA
j_gene: TRBJ1-2
v_gene: TRBV28
CDR3aa: CASSPRALFYGYTF
CDR3nt: TGTGCCAGCAGTCCTAGGGCCCTATTCTATGGCTACACCTTC

d_gene: TRBD1
abundance: NA
j_gene: TRBJ2-3
v_gene: TRBV4-3
CDR3aa: CASSQVLTGGAGDTQYF
CDR3nt: TGCGCCAGCAGCCAAGTCTTGACAGGGGGCGCAGGGGATACGCAGTATTTT

d_gene: NA
abundance: NA
j_gene: TRBJ1-2
v_gene: TRBV27
CDR3aa: CASKSLSVDGYTF
CDR3nt: TGTGCCAGCAAAAGTCTCTCCGTTGATGGCTACACCTTC

d_gene: NA
abundance: NA
j_gene: TRBJ1-2
v_gene: TRBV5-6
CDR3aa: CASSLDRGESGYTF
CDR3nt: TGTGCCAGCAGCTTGGATCGGGGGGAAAGCGGCTACACCTTC

d_gene: TRBD1
abundance: NA
j_gene: TRBJ1-1
v_gene: TRBV7-9
CDR3aa: CASSSWGQTDTEAFF
CDR3nt: TGTGCCAGCAGCTCATGGGGACAGACGGACACTGAAGCTTTCTTT

d_gene: NA
abundance: NA
j_gene: TRBJ1-2
v_gene: TRBV5-1
CDR3aa: CASSPASVGYGYTF
CDR3nt: TGCGCCAGCAGCCCGGCGAGCGTCGGCTATGGCTACACCTTC

d_gene: NA
abundance: NA
j_gene: TRBJ1-3
v_gene: TRBV28
CDR3aa: CASSLSGTMRNTIYF
CDR3nt: TGTGCCAGCAGTTTATCTGGGACAATGAGAAACACCATATATTTT

d_gene: TRBD2
abundance: NA
j_gene: TRBJ2-2
v_gene: TRBV7-3
CDR3aa: CASSLMAGGASYGELFF
CDR3nt: TGTGCCAGCAGCTTAATGGCGGGAGGAGCAAGTTATGGGGAGCTGTTTTTT

d_gene: TRBD1
abundance: NA
j_gene: TRBJ1-1
v_gene: TRBV28
CDR3aa: CASRTGTAKNTEAFF
CDR3nt: TGTGCCAGCAGAACCGGGACAGCGAAAAACACTGAAGCTTTCTTT

d_gene: NA
abundance: NA
j_gene: TRBJ2-5
v_gene: TRBV5-1
CDR3aa: CASSLPGNQETQYF
CDR3nt: TGCGCCAGCAGCCTCCCCGGAAATCAAGAGACCCAGTACTTC

d_gene: NA
abundance: few
j_gene: TRBJ1-1
v_gene: TRBV7-9
CDR3aa: CASSLGRARRLNTEAFF
CDR3nt: TGTGCCAGCAGCTTAGGACGGGCCCGACGGCTGAACACTGAAGCTTTCTTT

d_gene: NA
abundance: NA
j_gene: TRBJ2-6
v_gene: TRBV5-4
CDR3aa: CASSGYAGANVLTF
CDR3nt: TGTGCCAGCAGCGGGTACGCTGGGGCCAACGTCCTGACTTTC

d_gene: NA
abundance: NA
j_gene: TRBJ2-6
v_gene: TRBV14
CDR3aa: CASSQVSGANVLTF
CDR3nt: TGTGCCAGCAGCCAAGTTTCTGGGGCCAACGTCCTGACTTTC

d_gene: NA
abundance: NA
j_gene: TRBJ1-2
v_gene: TRBV11-2
CDR3aa: CASSLDLFRDNSNYGYTF
CDR3nt: TGTGCCAGCAGCTTAGATCTGTTCCGGGACAACTCTAACTATGGCTACACCTTC

d_gene: TRBD1
abundance: NA
j_gene: TRBJ2-2
v_gene: TRBV5-4
CDR3aa: CASSLKTGGAQNTGELFF
CDR3nt: TGTGCCAGCAGCTTGAAGACAGGGGGCGCACAAAACACCGGGGAGCTGTTTTTT

d_gene: NA
abundance: NA
j_gene: TRBJ1-4
v_gene: TRBV5-6
CDR3aa: CASSSLGGTNEKLFF
CDR3nt: TGTGCCAGCAGCTCCCTCGGGGGCACTAATGAAAAACTGTTTTTT

d_gene: NA
abundance: NA
j_gene: TRBJ1-1
v_gene: TRBV28
CDR3aa: CASSPLSRNTEAFF
CDR3nt: TGTGCCAGCAGCCCCTTGTCCAGGAACACTGAAGCTTTCTTT

d_gene: NA
abundance: NA
j_gene: TRBJ1-2
v_gene: TRBV10-3
CDR3aa: CAISEARREGDYGYTF
CDR3nt: TGTGCCATCAGTGAGGCGAGGAGGGAAGGGGACTATGGCTACACCTTC

d_gene: NA
abundance: NA
j_gene: TRBJ1-1
v_gene: TRBV7-2
CDR3aa: CASSFHREPSEAFF
CDR3nt: TGTGCCAGCAGCTTTCACAGGGAACCTTCTGAAGCTTTCTTT

d_gene: TRBD2
abundance: NA
j_gene: TRBJ2-1
v_gene: TRBV4-1
CDR3aa: CASSLRTSGDDEQFF
CDR3nt: TGCGCCAGCAGCCTCAGGACTAGCGGGGACGATGAGCAGTTCTTC

d_gene: TRBD1
abundance: NA
j_gene: TRBJ2-3
v_gene: TRBV30
CDR3aa: CAWTQGAVIDTQYF
CDR3nt: TGCGCCTGGACACAGGGGGCAGTAATAGATACGCAGTATTTT

d_gene: TRBD1
abundance: NA
j_gene: TRBJ1-2
v_gene: TRBV27
CDR3aa: CASSLYPRQGGVGYTF
CDR3nt: TGTGCCAGCAGTTTATACCCCCGACAGGGAGGAGTTGGCTACACCTTC

d_gene: NA
abundance: NA
j_gene: TRBJ2-2
v_gene: TRBV7-9
CDR3aa: CASSFLTRLFF
CDR3nt: TGTGCCAGCAGCTTTTTAACACGGCTGTTTTTT

d_gene: NA
abundance: NA
j_gene: TRBJ1-2
v_gene: TRBV18
CDR3aa: CASSPPGQSYGYTF
CDR3nt: TGTGCCAGCTCACCACCCGGACAGAGCTATGGCTACACCTTC

d_gene: NA
abundance: NA
j_gene: TRBJ2-3
v_gene: TRBV6-5
CDR3aa: CASSYSGGLGTDTQYF
CDR3nt: TGTGCCAGCAGTTACTCGGGCGGGTTGGGTACAGATACGCAGTATTTT

d_gene: NA
abundance: NA
j_gene: TRBJ2-4
v_gene: TRBV9
CDR3aa: CASSVVGDRRAKNIQYF
CDR3nt: TGTGCCAGCAGCGTAGTTGGAGACCGGCGGGCCAAAAACATTCAGTACTTC

d_gene: TRBD2
abundance: NA
j_gene: TRBJ2-5
v_gene: TRBV18
CDR3aa: CASSPPASGRAGETQYF
CDR3nt: TGTGCCAGCTCACCTCCCGCTAGCGGGAGGGCCGGGGAGACCCAGTACTTC

d_gene: TRBD2
abundance: NA
j_gene: TRBJ2-5
v_gene: TRBV5-1
CDR3aa: CASSRGLAGSETQYF
CDR3nt: TGCGCCAGCAGCCGGGGACTAGCGGGATCAGAGACCCAGTACTTC

d_gene: NA
abundance: NA
j_gene: TRBJ2-7
v_gene: TRBV2
CDR3aa: CASSEGPHEQYF
CDR3nt: TGTGCCAGCAGTGAAGGGCCTCACGAGCAGTACTTC

d_gene: TRBD1
abundance: NA
j_gene: TRBJ1-2
v_gene: TRBV29-1
CDR3aa: CSVHRDRSYGYTF
CDR3nt: TGCAGCGTACACCGGGACAGGAGCTATGGCTACACCTTC